The clone carrying this T cell receptor beta chain was seen many times. Its antigen is unidentified. The CDR3 spans 15 residues. Germline-derived CDR1 and CDR2 are MNHEY and SMNVEV (reference sequence). V lost 7 bases to trimming and J lost 0 bases; unmatched junction nucleotides: 8. Hyperthyroidism is called stable when no ophthalmopathy develops within 18 months of follow-up. The sample originates from a study of Graves' ophthalmopathy and Graves' hyperthyroidism. Turning to the study itself: Specimen type is peripheral blood, obtained at initial diagnosis before any treatment.

Amplification targeted the TCR beta CDR3 regions, with RNA transcripts as the source material. First-round RT-PCR used HTBI primers; second-round multiplex PCR followed. TCRdb fed the multiplex PCR reads into MiXCR, producing one record per CDR3 protein. The repertoire holds a few hundred thousand distinct CDR3 sequences, with roughly 14% as singletons. Points from the study as a whole: The 13-signature model separated ophthalmopathy from stable hyperthyroidism at almost 90% sensitivity and approximately 81% specificity. Blood samples also showed most expanded thyroid clonotypes exceeding 0.001 frequency.

Sequencing used peripheral blood. The chain links TRBV27 to TRBJ1-2, with 7 bases that match TRBD1. The origin of this receptor is a young woman with stable Graves' hyperthyroidism. CDR3 protein: CASTSRDSPNYGYTF. The CDR3 DNA reads TGTGCCAGCACCTCCCGGGACAGTCCTAACTATGGCTACACCTTC.